These 27 T cell receptor beta chains were sequenced from one sample in a study of T cell responses to AZD1222 COVID-19 vaccine (dated by TCRdb to the early 2020s). Library creation used the immunoSEQ multiplex PCR assay. The immuneACCESS repertoire file appears here via TCRdb, limited to in-frame rearrangements. These files lack a portion of the clones; in checked studies, under half of the deficit traces to unresolved V genes, and the cause of the others is not known. The sample table lists 90,000 to 95,000 clones, 70% to 90% of them with a count of one. Around 21% of the sample is in the top ten clones. The sample's time point label, decoded: baseline before first vaccination. The sample here was peripheral blood, taken on day 0 of AZD1222 vaccination. The receptor set was obtained from an adult in good health.

CDR3 amino acids: CASTDPGQGHSYEQYF. The CDR3 DNA is TGTGCCAGCACTGACCCGGGACAGGGTCATTCCTACGAGCAGTACTTC. The rearrangement joins TRBV11-2 to TRBJ2-7, with TRBD1 matching 9 bases. Trimming removed 7 bases from V and 1 base from J; junction bases left unmatched: 11. CDR3 length: 16 residues. Germline CDR1 and CDR2: SGHAT and FQNNGV.

This sequence joins TRBV7-2 and TRBJ1-5; TRBD1 might be the D (5 bases). There are 15 residues in the CDR3. CDR1 SGHTA and CDR2 FQGNSA come from the germline V gene. V lost 7 bases to trimming and J lost 1 base, with 14 bases between them. CDR3 in DNA: TGTGCCAGCAACCCCAGGGCTGGGAGCAATCAGCCCCAGCATTTT. Protein product: CASNPRAGSNQPQHF.

V gene TRBV18 combines with J gene TRBJ1-2; 7 bases agree with TRBD1. Germline V gene sequence: CDR1 KGHSH, CDR2 LQKENI. Unmatched junction bases numbered 9, after V lost 0 bases and J lost 5 bases. The CDR3 sequence is 16 residues long. In DNA form, the CDR3 reads TGTGCCAGCTCACCACCGCGGGAAGGGGGCAAGTATGGCTACACCTTC. This codes for CASSPPREGGKYGYTF. The full variable domain, rest sourced from reference TRBV18 and TRBJ1-2, is NAGVMQNPRHLVRRRGQEARLRCSPMKGHSHVYWYRQLPEEGLKFMVYLQKENIIDESGMPKERFSAEFPKEGPSILRIQQVVRGDSAAYFCASSPPREGGKYGYTFGSGTRLTVV.

This chain connects TRBV21-1 to TRBJ2-7; the table assigns TRBD1, which was not confirmed against the DNA. TRBV21-1 is a pseudogene segment. This CDR3 has 12 residues. CDR3 amino acids: CASSMTGNEQYF. The CDR3 DNA sequence: TGTGCCAGCAGCATGACAGGGAACGAGCAGTACTTC.

The J gene is TRBJ1-5, the V gene TRBV28, with 9 nucleotides matching TRBD1. The V segment lost 3 bases and the J segment 5 bases; nucleotides outside the gene matches: 5. The germline V gene encodes CDR1 MDHEN and CDR2 SYDVKM. The CDR3 loop spans 15 amino acids. CDR3: CASSLGDRVDQPQHF. The CDR3 DNA reads as TGTGCCAGCAGTTTGGGGGACAGGGTGGATCAGCCCCAGCATTTT.

V usage is TRBV19 and J usage is TRBJ1-6; TRBD1 matches 9 bases. The CDR3 is made up of 15 amino acids. V lost 6 bases, J lost 10 bases, and 10 bases stayed unmatched. The germline V gene has CDR1 LNHDA and CDR2 SQIVND (reference sequence). CDR3 protein: CASSNSGTGNSPLHF. The DNA for the CDR3 is TGTGCCAGTAGCAACTCCGGGACAGGGAACTCACCCCTCCACTTT.

V and J are TRBV10-3 and TRBJ1-2; possibly TRBD1 for D (5 bases). From germline, CDR1 is ENHRY and CDR2 SYGVKD. The CDR3 sequence is 13 residues long. CDR3 in amino acids: CAGGGGPNYGYTF. CDR3 nucleotide sequence: TGTGCGGGGGGAGGAGGGCCTAACTATGGCTACACCTTC.

V is TRBV7-8 and J is TRBJ1-2, with D unclear. This CDR3 is built from 14 residues. CDR1 SGHVS and CDR2 FQNEAQ come from the germline V gene. V lost 3 bases, J lost 2 bases, and 10 bases lay in between. Here the CDR3 reads CASSLSTENYGYTF. The CDR3 DNA sequence: TGTGCCAGCAGCTTGAGTACAGAAAACTATGGCTACACCTTC.

This chain connects TRBV28 to TRBJ1-4, with no clear D. Germline V gives CDR1 MDHEN, CDR2 SYDVKM. This CDR3 spans 17 amino acids. Between the trimmed V and J ends, which lost 10 bases and 5 bases, there was a span of 26 bases. As DNA, the CDR3 is TGTGCCACCCAAACTTCTCTAACACTTGCTCAAAATGAAAAACTGTTTTTT. This codes for CATQTSLTLAQNEKLFF.

The chain is built from TRBV29-1 and TRBJ2-7; TRBD1 matches at 8 bases. V was pared by 5 bases and J by 2 bases, with 5 bases of the junction left unmatched. Germline CDR1 and CDR2: SQVTM and ANQGSEA. The CDR3 runs 13 residues. The CDR3 coding sequence is TGCAGCGTTATAGCGACAGGGGCCTACGAGCAGTACTTC. It is translated as CSVIATGAYEQYF.

This chain connects TRBV7-9 to TRBJ2-1; D call uncertain. The germline V and J ends were trimmed by 5 bases and 2 bases, with 16 bases remaining between them. The CDR3 is 16 amino acids. CDR1 is SEHNR, CDR2 FQNEAQ, per germline (reference sequence). In DNA, the CDR3 is TGTGCCAGCAGCCTCCTTCCCACAGCCACCTACAATGAGCAGTTCTTC. Its translation is CASSLLPTATYNEQFF.

The genes are TRBV7-2 and TRBJ1-2, with D possibly matching TRBD1 (5 bases). V was trimmed by 8 bases and J by 2 bases, leaving 12 bases between them. Germline CDR1 SGHTA, CDR2 FQGNSA. CDR3 length equals 13 residues. The chain's CDR3 is CASSAPGNYGYTF. The CDR3 DNA follows: TGTGCCAGCTCCGCTCCAGGGAACTATGGCTACACCTTC.

V is TRBV4-3 and J is TRBJ2-2; TRBD1 matches at 7 bases. From germline, CDR1 is LGHNA and CDR2 YSLEER. The CDR3 consists of 15 residues. The V segment lost 1 base and the J segment 1 base; nucleotides outside the gene matches: 0. The CDR3 is CASSQGDRNTGELFF. DNA of the CDR3: TGCGCCAGCAGCCAAGGGGACAGGAACACCGGGGAGCTGTTTTTT.

The gene calls are TRBV4-3 and TRBJ2-1; TRBD2 agrees at 11 bases. Germline V gives CDR1 LGHNA, CDR2 YSLEER. With V trimmed by 4 bases and J by 7 bases, 9 bases remained unmatched. This CDR3 spans 16 amino acids. CDR3 nucleotide sequence: TGCGCCAGCAGCCGGGAGGTAGCGGGAGGGAGGAATGAGCAGTTCTTC. Translation: CASSREVAGGRNEQFF.

The chain links TRBV28 to TRBJ1-2; the D gene is possibly TRBD1 (6 bases). V was shortened by 7 bases and J by 2 bases, with 14 bases between the two germline ends. The CDR3 has 14 residues. Germline CDR1 MDHEN, CDR2 SYDVKM. CDR3 DNA sequence: TGTGCCAGCATCCCGGGAGGGACAAACTATGGCTACACCTTC. Translating it yields CASIPGGTNYGYTF.

The chain combines TRBV7-2 with TRBJ1-4, with a weak D call TRBD1 (5 bases). CDR3 length: 15 amino acids. Between the trimmed V and J ends, which lost 3 bases and 7 bases, there was a span of 15 bases. Germline V lookup: CDR1 SGHTA, CDR2 FQGNSA. The CDR3, as DNA: TGTGCCAGCAGCTTTAGACCCGGGGCGGGTGAAAAACTGTTTTTT. It translates to CASSFRPGAGEKLFF.

The chain links TRBV12-5 to TRBJ2-1; D is undetermined. Between the trimmed V and J ends, which lost 1 base and 6 bases, there was a span of 7 bases. The germline V gene encodes CDR1 LGHNT and CDR2 FRNRAP. This CDR3 region has 13 residues. The CDR3 DNA is TGTGCTAGTGGTTTGGGGGCAGGCAATGAGCAGTTCTTC. Translation gives CASGLGAGNEQFF.

This clone was recorded once. The CDR3 spells CASSYGRPGETQYF. The CDR3 DNA sequence: TGTGCCAGCAGTTACGGACGCCCAGGAGAGACCCAGTACTTC. The gene calls are TRBV6-5 and TRBJ2-5; D call uncertain. The CDR3 runs 14 residues. V lost 2 bases and J 4 bases, leaving 11 bases between the germline ends. Germline loops: CDR1 MNHEY, CDR2 SVGAGI.

Worth noting for this clone: One junction end does not reproduce the germline sequence, and a read error may be involved. V usage is TRBV6-2 or TRBV6-3 and J usage is TRBJ2-1; no definite D call. The V gene's germline CDR1 is MNHEY and CDR2 SVGEGT. This CDR3 contains 15 residues. CDR3 nucleotides: TGTGCCAGCAGTGACTCACTCTTTAGGGACAATGAGCAGTTCTTC. Translation gives CASSDSLFRDNEQFF.

This chain uses TRBV18 with TRBJ2-5; D not resolved. Germline V gives CDR1 KGHSH, CDR2 LQKENI. V lost 1 base, J lost 3 bases, and 6 bases lay in between. This CDR3 has 13 residues. The CDR3 spells CASSPRLEETQYF. The CDR3 DNA is TGTGCCAGCTCACCACGCCTTGAAGAGACCCAGTACTTC.

This chain links TRBV6-2 or TRBV6-3 with TRBJ2-7, with 9 bases identical to TRBD1. Germline CDR1 reads MNHEY; CDR2 reads SVGEGT. Trimming at V came to 0 bases and at J to 0 bases, leaving 3 bases not matched to a gene. This CDR3 has 16 residues. CDR3 sequence reads: CASSYSGTGNSYEQYF. For the CDR3, the DNA is TGTGCCAGCAGTTACTCGGGGACAGGGAACTCCTACGAGCAGTACTTC.

The rearrangement uses TRBV6-5 and TRBJ2-7, with D possibly matching TRBD2 (6 bases). CDR1 MNHEY and CDR2 SVGAGI come from the germline V gene. CDR3 size: 11 residues. V gave up 8 bases and J gave up 4 bases, with 9 bases separating them. CDR3 sequence (DNA): TGTGCCAGCGGGACTTATTACGAGCAGTACTTC. It specifies CASGTYYEQYF.

V and J are TRBV7-2 and TRBJ2-1, with 7 bases fitting TRBD2. In germline, CDR1 is SGHTA, CDR2 FQGNSA. Losses at the gene ends were 4 bases for V and 9 bases for J; bases not matched to a gene: 18. The CDR3 contains 17 residues. CDR3 bases: TGTGCCAGCAGCTCCACCCTGAGAGGGACTACGTTCGGTGAGCAGTTCTTC. This encodes CASSSTLRGTTFGEQFF.

This chain connects TRBV6-2 or TRBV6-3 to TRBJ2-3, with 11 bases lining up with TRBD2. CDR3 length: 18 residues. CDR1 MNHEY and CDR2 SVGEGT come from the germline V gene. The ends lost 2 bases at V and 2 bases at J; junction bases unmatched: 9. This CDR3 is CASSYPRPGLADTDTQYF. As DNA, the CDR3 is TGTGCCAGCAGTTACCCTAGGCCGGGACTAGCGGACACAGATACGCAGTATTTT.

V is TRBV19 and J is TRBJ1-1; the match to TRBD1 covers 12 bases. With 4 bases clipped from V and 4 bases from J, the junction kept 1 base outside the gene matches. This CDR3 has 14 residues. Germline CDR1 LNHDA, CDR2 SQIVND (reference sequence). The CDR3 sequence: CASSRGQGATEAFF. The CDR3 bases are TGTGCCAGTAGTAGGGGACAGGGGGCCACTGAAGCTTTCTTT.

This clone has only a few counts. The gene calls are TRBV6-5 and TRBJ1-5; TRBD1 agrees at 8 bases. With 5 bases clipped from V and 6 bases from J, the junction kept 9 bases outside the gene matches. Germline V gene sequence: CDR1 MNHEY, CDR2 SVGAGI. The CDR3 length is 15 residues. CDR3 DNA sequence: TGTGCCAGCAGTCCCCGGACAGGGCAGGGTCAGCCCCAGCATTTT. Translation: CASSPRTGQGQPQHF.

This clone was detected only once. The genes are TRBV2 and TRBJ2-4; TRBD1 matches 7 bases. Germline CDR1 is SNHLY and CDR2 is FYNNEI. J lost 3 bases, V lost 8 bases, and 10 bases had no gene match. The length of the CDR3 is 15 residues. CDR3 sequence reads: CASGDSQNNKNIQYF. CDR3 DNA sequence: TGTGCCAGCGGGGACAGCCAGAATAACAAAAACATTCAGTACTTC.